These 13 T cell receptor beta chains came from one sample sequenced in a study of T cells in localized non-small cell lung cancer (TCRdb year 2020). The library was generated by the immunoSEQ multiplex PCR assay. As stored in TCRdb, this immuneACCESS dataset retains in-frame rearrangements with V and J assigned. A fraction of the clones does not appear; measured against another copy, unresolved V genes explain less than half of the discrepancy, and the remainder lacks a known reason. Present in this sample are 3,500 to 5,000 clones, approximately 24% of which were seen just once. The ten largest clones capture 7.5% to 8.5% of the sample. This material consisted of lung tumor tissue, taken before any cancer treatment. The receptor source for this set is a male donor aged 60 or over with stage I lung adenocarcinoma.

The table lists this clone with a few counts. This chain uses TRBV7-1 with TRBJ2-2; 7 positions match TRBD1. TRBV7-1 is treated as an ORF (open reading frame) with a function not yet certain. The V and J ends lost 3 bases and 7 bases, in that order; junction bases with no gene match: 11. There are 16 residues in the CDR3. In DNA, the CDR3 is TGTGCCAGCAGCTCCACAGGGGCGATAGACGTCGGGGAGCTGTTTTTT. Translated: CASSSTGAIDVGELFF.

The chain has TRBV11-3 and TRBJ2-5, with a weak D call TRBD2 (5 bases). Trimming removed 1 base from V and 3 bases from J, with 9 bases in between. CDR1 is SGHNT and CDR2 is YENEEA in the germline V gene. This CDR3 is built from 14 residues. CDR3 nucleotides: TGTGCCAGCAGCTTAGGCGGGTTGGAAGAGACCCAGTACTTC. Its translation: CASSLGGLEETQYF.

J is TRBJ1-1 and V is TRBV18, with 7 positions matching TRBD1. Per germline, CDR1 KGHSH and CDR2 LQKENI. The CDR3 spans 13 residues. V gave up 4 bases and J gave up 6 bases; unmatched junction bases: 5. This CDR3 is CASSQGARAEAFF. As DNA, the CDR3 is TGTGCCAGCTCACAGGGGGCGCGTGCTGAAGCTTTCTTT.

The rearrangement uses TRBV14 and TRBJ2-3; TRBD2 agrees at 8 bases. V shed 1 base, J shed 3 bases, and the junction held 6 bases outside the gene matches. Germline assignment: CDR1 SGHDN and CDR2 FVKESK. The CDR3 is 16 residues long. This chain's CDR3 is CASSQGRGAGTDTQYF. As DNA, the CDR3 is TGTGCCAGCAGCCAAGGGCGGGGGGCCGGAACAGATACGCAGTATTTT.

This chain connects TRBV28 to TRBJ2-7; D is undetermined. The CDR3 sequence is 12 residues long. The V end was cut by 5 bases, the J end by 2 bases, with 7 bases between. The germline gives CDR1 MDHEN, CDR2 SYDVKM. In DNA form, the CDR3 reads TGTGCCAGCAGTACACACCCCTACGAGCAGTACTTC. Protein: CASSTHPYEQYF.

This clone has just a few counts. The chain couples TRBV14 to TRBJ2-5; 8 bases line up with TRBD2. The CDR3 covers 17 residues. V lost 4 bases and J lost 3; bases outside the gene matches: 13. Germline CDR1 is SGHDN and CDR2 is FVKESK. CDR3 sequence reads: CASSLTGGLADKETQYF. The CDR3 DNA sequence: TGTGCCAGCAGCCTTACGGGAGGGCTAGCGGACAAAGAGACCCAGTACTTC.

This clone has only a few counts. The chain carries TRBV30 and TRBJ2-1; D possibly corresponds to TRBD2 (6 bases). This CDR3 contains 13 residues. Per germline, CDR1 GTSNPN and CDR2 SVGIG (reference sequence). Trimming removed 8 bases at V and 0 bases at J, with 11 bases between. CDR3 DNA sequence: TGTGCCCGGGGGATCAGCTCCTACAATGAGCAGTTCTTC. Amino acids: CARGISSYNEQFF.

The CDR3 DNA is TGTGCCACCAGCAGGTCCGTAGCGGGGGCTTACAATGAGCAGTTCTTC. Translation: CATSRSVAGAYNEQFF. V gene TRBV15 combines with J gene TRBJ2-1, with 9 positions matching TRBD2. The CDR3 is 16 residues long. Germline V gene sequence: CDR1 LNHNV, CDR2 YYDKDF (reference sequence). J gave up 4 bases and V 3 bases, and 7 bases lay outside the gene matches.

This chain joins TRBV9 and TRBJ2-3; possible D gene TRBD2, 5 bases. Trimming cost V 0 bases and J 4 bases, with 9 bases left between them. There are 14 residues in the CDR3. Germline-derived CDR1 and CDR2 are SGDLS and YYNGEE. The CDR3 DNA is TGTGCCAGCAGCGTAGGCGGGCCAGCAGATACGCAGTATTTT. This translates into CASSVGGPADTQYF.

This clone was found a few times. The genes are TRBV18 and TRBJ1-1; D not resolved. Deletions cut 6 bases from V and 1 base from J, with 6 bases between. The CDR3 is made up of 12 amino acids. CDR1 is KGHSH and CDR2 is LQKENI in the germline V gene. The CDR3 sequence is CASSITNTEAFF. The CDR3 DNA reads as TGTGCCAGCTCGATTACGAACACTGAAGCTTTCTTT.

V gene TRBV29-1 combines with J gene TRBJ1-5; maybe TRBD1 (6 bases). V was cut by 4 bases and J by 7 bases, with 20 bases left in between. Germline values: CDR1 SQVTM, CDR2 ANQGSEA. CDR3 length: 15 residues. The CDR3 sequence: CSVVIGLTGLQPQHF. CDR3 DNA: TGCAGCGTTGTTATAGGTCTAACAGGGTTACAGCCCCAGCATTTT.

This clone came up once. This chain's CDR3 is CASSPRTSGGPYNEQFF. In DNA, the CDR3 is TGTGCCAGTAGTCCAAGGACTAGCGGGGGACCCTACAATGAGCAGTTCTTC. The V and J genes are TRBV19 and TRBJ2-1; TRBD2 agrees at 13 bases. V lost 5 bases to trimming and J lost 2 bases; unmatched junction nucleotides: 6. From germline, CDR1 is LNHDA and CDR2 SQIVND (reference sequence). The CDR3 is 17 residues long.

The chain is built from TRBV19 and TRBJ2-5, with TRBD1 matching 9 bases. The CDR3 runs to 15 residues. CDR1 is LNHDA, CDR2 SQIVND, per germline (reference sequence). V shed 4 bases and J 1 base; nucleotides not matched to a gene: 4. The CDR3 region has the DNA TGTGCCAGTAGTAGACAGACAGGGGGCCAAGAGACCCAGTACTTC. Protein: CASSRQTGGQETQYF.